One and the same sample provided the 31 T cell receptor beta chains below, sequenced in a study of vaccination effects on CD4 cells after COVID-19. Antigen-specific CD4+ T cell clonotypes were called by their expansion after viral peptide-pool culture in ViraFEST. It was after approximately 11 days of culture that CD4+ T cells were isolated. Everyone in the study got two shots of either the BNT162b2 or mRNA-1273 vaccine. No antigen has been assigned to these receptors. Measured with immunoSEQ multiplex PCR; TCRdb has only the in-frame clones, and not every one. The sample shows 15,000 or so clones, about 70% of them seen only once. The sequenced sample was CD4+ T cells from PBMCs cultured with HCoV-NL63 spike peptides, obtained after COVID-19 vaccination. Receptor source: a human donor who received a COVID-19 vaccine.

This sequence joins TRBV6-2 or TRBV6-3 and TRBJ1-1; 10 bases are shared with TRBD1. The CDR3 extends over 14 amino acids. Germline-derived CDR1 and CDR2 are MNHEY and SVGEGT. V was pared by 4 bases and J by 8 bases, with 7 bases of the junction left unmatched. As DNA, the CDR3 is TGTGCCAGCAGTTTAGGGACAGGGGCTTGGGAAGCTTTCTTT. Amino acids: CASSLGTGAWEAFF.

In this sample, this clone turned up once. This chain joins TRBV3-1 (or the pseudogene TRBV3-2) and TRBJ2-3; tentatively, D is TRBD2 (5 bases). Trimming removed 5 bases from V and 2 bases from J, with 17 bases in between. Germline loops: CDR1 LGHDT, CDR2 YNNKEL (reference sequence). This CDR3 comprises 16 residues. The CDR3 reads CASSSLTRSYTDTQYF. DNA of the CDR3: TGTGCCAGCAGCTCCCTTACTAGATCATACACAGATACGCAGTATTTT.

V usage is TRBV15 and J usage is TRBJ1-2, with 10 bases lining up with TRBD1. CDR3 length equals 15 residues. J lost 6 bases, V lost 1 base, and 5 bases had no gene match. The V gene's germline CDR1 is LNHNV and CDR2 YYDKDF (reference sequence). CDR3 protein: CATSRGTGGIHGYTF. For the CDR3, the DNA is TGTGCCACCAGCAGAGGGACAGGGGGGATTCATGGCTACACCTTC.

CDR3 in amino acids: CAWSVLGRAAYNEQFF. For the CDR3, the DNA is TGTGCCTGGAGTGTATTGGGCAGGGCGGCCTACAATGAGCAGTTCTTC. The chain combines TRBV30 with TRBJ2-1; a possible D gene is TRBD1 (5 bases). The CDR3 is 16 residues long. Germline CDR1 GTSNPN, CDR2 SVGIG (reference sequence). Trimming shortened V by 0 bases and J by 2 bases, and 14 bases separated the two germline ends.

The chain uses TRBV10-3 and TRBJ2-2; D may be TRBD1 (5 bases). CDR3 length equals 15 residues. Germline V lookup: CDR1 ENHRY, CDR2 SYGVKD. V lost 5 bases and J 1 base, leaving 11 bases between the germline ends. Here the CDR3 DNA reads TGTGCCATCAGTTCGACAGCGATGAACACCGGGGAGCTGTTTTTT. This translates into CAISSTAMNTGELFF.

The J gene is TRBJ1-2, the V gene TRBV28; TRBD1 aligns across 9 bases. This CDR3 is 14 amino acids long. Germline V gene data show CDR1 as MDHEN and CDR2 as SYDVKM. J was trimmed by 2 bases and V by 5 bases; bases with no gene match: 3. The CDR3 region is CASSQGQGNYGYTF. The CDR3 DNA sequence: TGTGCCAGCAGTCAAGGACAGGGGAACTATGGCTACACCTTC.

This chain links TRBV6-2 or TRBV6-3 with TRBJ1-5, with D maybe TRBD1 (5 bases). The CDR3 has 17 amino acids. CDR1 is MNHEY, CDR2 SVGEGT, per germline. Trimming took 4 bases from V and 5 from J, leaving 21 bases between them. DNA for the CDR3: TGTGCCAGCAGTTCCAAGGGACCCCCGGGGACCTATCAGCCCCAGCATTTT. The encoded protein is CASSSKGPPGTYQPQHF.

V gene TRBV7-2 combines with J gene TRBJ2-2; TRBD2 matches 9 bases. The CDR3 is made up of 16 amino acids. Trimming cost V 5 bases and J 6 bases; bases outside gene matches: 10. Looked up from germline, CDR1 is SGHTA and CDR2 is FQGNSA. CDR3 in DNA: TGTGCCAGCAGCCCCGTTGGACTAGCGAGGGCCGGGGAGCTGTTTTTT. Amino acid sequence: CASSPVGLARAGELFF.

In this sample, this clone is medium-sized. The chain carries TRBV7-2 and TRBJ1-1, with D unclear. Trimming removed 1 base from V and 9 bases from J, with 12 bases in between. This CDR3 spans 13 amino acids. Germline V gene lookup returns CDR1 SGHTA and CDR2 FQGNSA. CDR3 sequence reads: CASSLEQNQQAFF. The CDR3 DNA reads TGTGCCAGCAGCTTAGAACAGAATCAACAAGCTTTCTTT.

The rearrangement joins TRBV6-5 to TRBJ1-2; TRBD1 aligns across 8 bases. CDR3 size: 13 residues. Germline lookup yields CDR1 MNHEY and CDR2 SVGAGI. V was pared by 5 bases and J by 8 bases, with 7 bases of the junction left unmatched. CDR3 protein: CASSPWTGRGYTF. As DNA, the CDR3 is TGTGCCAGCAGTCCTTGGACAGGGCGCGGCTACACCTTC.

The V call is TRBV19, the J call TRBJ1-6; D remains ambiguous. Germline V gene lookup returns CDR1 LNHDA and CDR2 SQIVND (reference sequence). Trimming removed 6 bases from V and 7 bases from J, with 16 bases in between. The CDR3 is made up of 15 amino acids. CDR3 bases: TGTGCCAGTAGGAGCGCAGGAAGATTAAATTCACCCCTCCACTTT. Translating gives CASRSAGRLNSPLHF.

The CDR3 DNA reads TGTGCCAGCAGCCGGGGACTAGCGGGAGACGAGCAGTACTTC. Amino acid sequence: CASSRGLAGDEQYF. The V call is TRBV11-3, the J call TRBJ2-7; 14 positions agree with TRBD2. The ends lost 5 bases at V and 5 bases at J; junction bases unmatched: 2. CDR1 is SGHNT, CDR2 YENEEA, per germline. The CDR3 is 14 amino acids.

This chain connects TRBV5-4 to TRBJ2-7, with 7 bases lining up with TRBD1. Germline V lookup: CDR1 SGHNT, CDR2 YYREEE (reference sequence). V lost 0 bases and J lost 3; bases outside the gene matches: 3. This CDR3 contains 14 residues. The CDR3 protein is CASSLEQGSYEQYF. CDR3 DNA: TGTGCCAGCAGCTTGGAACAGGGGAGCTACGAGCAGTACTTC.

The CDR3 DNA is TGCGCCAGCAGCCTCGCGACGGGCAACACTGAAGCTTTCTTT. It translates to CASSLATGNTEAFF. This chain links TRBV5-1 with TRBJ1-1; D remains unclear. The V and J ends lost 4 bases and 2 bases respectively, with 12 bases between them. The germline gives CDR1 SGHRS, CDR2 YFSETQ. The CDR3 contains 14 residues. The full variable domain, completed using reference TRBV5-1 and TRBJ1-1, is KAGVTQTPRYLIKTRGQQVTLSCSPISGHRSVSWYQQTPGQGLQFLFEYFSETQRNKGNFPGRFSGRQFSNSRSEMNVSTLELGDSALYLCASSLATGNTEAFFGQGTRLTVV.

There are a few counts of this clone. The chain links TRBV7-2 to TRBJ2-7; tentative D call: TRBD2 (6 bases). Trimming took off 5 bases at V and 3 bases at J, with 14 bases between the two ends. The CDR3 runs to 14 residues. Germline V gene lookup returns CDR1 SGHTA and CDR2 FQGNSA. The DNA of the CDR3 is TGTGCCAGCAGCCACACCGGGGGAGGCTACGAGCAGTACTTC. Encoded protein: CASSHTGGGYEQYF.

V usage is TRBV19 and J usage is TRBJ2-6; TRBD2 might be the D (6 bases). CDR1 is LNHDA, CDR2 SQIVND, per germline (reference sequence). Trimming removed 4 bases at V and 4 bases at J, with 11 bases between. The length of the CDR3 is 15 residues. The CDR3 nucleotides are TGTGCCAGTAGTACTCGGGAGAAGGGGGCCAACGTCCTGACTTTC. This gives the protein CASSTREKGANVLTF. The variable domain in full, completed from reference TRBV19 and TRBJ2-6, reads DGGITQSPKYLFRKEGQNVTLSCEQNLNHDAMYWYRQDPGQGLRLIYYSQIVNDFQKGDIAEGYSVSREKKESFPLTVTSAQKNPTAFYLCASSTREKGANVLTFGAGSRLTVL.

This clone has just a few counts. The DNA is left out, because the CDR3 cannot be placed on it with certainty; the CDR3 is given as TCRdb lists it. The J gene is TRBJ1-3, the V gene TRBV6-5. The CDR3 adds up to 16 amino acids, both ends counted. Germline V gene data show CDR1 as MNHEY and CDR2 as SVGAGI. The chain's CDR3 is CASSSSASVGGNTIYF.

The V gene is TRBV7-8, the J gene TRBJ1-1; no clear D. Trimming took off 3 bases at V and 3 bases at J, with 11 bases between the two ends. The CDR3 consists of 14 residues. CDR1 SGHVS and CDR2 FQNEAQ come from the germline V gene. CDR3 region: CASSLFRRDTEAFF. The DNA of the CDR3 is TGTGCCAGCAGCTTGTTTCGGAGGGACACTGAAGCTTTCTTT.

By share of the sample, this clone is large (0.1 to 1%). The chain recombines TRBV10-3 with TRBJ2-1; D is undetermined. CDR1 is ENHRY, CDR2 SYGVKD, per germline. Between the trimmed V and J ends, which lost 6 bases and 6 bases, there was a span of 12 bases. This CDR3 contains 13 residues. Here the CDR3 DNA reads TGTGCCATCAGCCAGGTAGCCCCCAATGAGCAGTTCTTC. It yields the protein CAISQVAPNEQFF.

The rearrangement links TRBV3-1 (or the pseudogene TRBV3-2) to TRBJ1-2; D unresolved. From germline, CDR1 is LGHDT and CDR2 YNNKEL (reference sequence). Deletions cut 8 bases from V and 9 bases from J, with 16 bases between. The length of the CDR3 is 12 residues. DNA for the CDR3: TGTGCCAGCCTCGGTACGTGGGATCGCTACACCTTC. The encoded protein is CASLGTWDRYTF.

This sequence joins TRBV7-2 and TRBJ2-1; D possibly corresponds to TRBD1 (7 bases). V shed 4 bases and J shed 8 bases, with 12 bases lying between them. Germline-derived CDR1 and CDR2 are SGHTA and FQGNSA. The CDR3 runs to 13 residues. The CDR3 nucleotides read TGTGCCAGCAGCTACCAGGGGGGTGATGAGCAGTTCTTC. Translated: CASSYQGGDEQFF.

This chain links TRBV11-3 with TRBJ2-1; 10 positions agree with TRBD1. The CDR3 extends over 15 amino acids. V shed 4 bases, J shed 5 bases, and the junction held 5 bases outside the gene matches. CDR1 SGHNT and CDR2 YENEEA come from the germline V gene. The CDR3 coding sequence is TGTGCCAGCAGCTCGGACAGGGGGGAGCACAATGAGCAGTTCTTC. Protein sequence: CASSSDRGEHNEQFF.

The chain combines TRBV6-6 with TRBJ2-5; possible D gene TRBD2, 5 bases. Trimming pared 6 bases from V and 3 bases from J, leaving 20 bases between. Germline V gene lookup returns CDR1 MNHNY and CDR2 SVGAGI (reference sequence). The CDR3 has 16 amino acids. In DNA, the CDR3 is TGTGCCAGCAGCCCCTTTATTACTAGGGTGGAAGAGACCCAGTACTTC. Its translation is CASSPFITRVEETQYF.

The V and J genes are TRBV15 and TRBJ1-2; D not resolved. Between the trimmed V and J ends, which lost 0 bases and 0 bases, there was a span of 14 bases. The CDR3 length is 17 residues. CDR1 is LNHNV, CDR2 YYDKDF, per germline (reference sequence). The CDR3 sequence: CATSRDGYGETNYGYTF. In nucleotides, the CDR3 is TGTGCCACCAGCAGAGACGGTTACGGGGAGACTAACTATGGCTACACCTTC.

This clone was seen a handful of times. The rearrangement uses TRBV5-1 and TRBJ2-7; 8 bases are a match to TRBD2. V shed 4 bases and J 1 base; nucleotides not matched to a gene: 4. The CDR3 runs to 14 residues. Germline V CDR1 and CDR2: SGHRS, YFSETQ. The CDR3 DNA is TGCGCCAGCAGCCCGACTAGCGCTTCCTACGAGCAGTACTTC. This encodes CASSPTSASYEQYF.

The chain has TRBV5-5 and TRBJ2-7, with a tentative D call TRBD1 (6 bases). Trimming took 3 bases from V and 3 from J, leaving 13 bases between them. Per the germline V gene, CDR1 is SGHKS and CDR2 is YYEKEE (reference sequence). The CDR3 runs 14 residues. The CDR3 region has the DNA TGTGCCAGCAGCTCCCCTGAAGGGGGCTACGAGCAGTACTTC. Amino acid sequence: CASSSPEGGYEQYF.

The J gene is TRBJ1-6, the V gene TRBV30; no definite D call. Trimming stripped 3 bases from V and 14 bases from J, with 20 bases between. CDR3 length: 14 residues. Germline assignment: CDR1 GTSNPN and CDR2 SVGIG (reference sequence). For the CDR3, the DNA is TGTGCCTGGAGCGTACCAAACGCGGGATTCGCCCTCCACTTT. Its protein product is CAWSVPNAGFALHF.

This clone was observed once. This chain connects TRBV9 to TRBJ2-7, with D unclear. Germline V gives CDR1 SGDLS, CDR2 YYNGEE. This CDR3 has 13 residues. Trimming took 4 bases from V and 3 from J, leaving 11 bases between them. CDR3 protein: CASSPTNGYEQYF. The CDR3, as DNA: TGTGCCAGCAGCCCTACGAACGGCTACGAGCAGTACTTC. The entire variable domain, with the rest obtained from reference TRBV9 and TRBJ2-7, is as follows: DSGVTQTPKHLITATGQRVTLRCSPRSGDLSVYWYQQSLDQGLQFLIQYYNGEERAKGNILERFSAQQFPDLHSELNLSSLELGDSALYFCASSPTNGYEQYFGPGTRLTVT.

The chain combines TRBV7-2 with TRBJ2-3; maybe TRBD1 (6 bases). V lost 11 bases and J 4 bases, leaving 22 bases between the germline ends. The CDR3 is 15 amino acids. Per the germline V gene, CDR1 is SGHTA and CDR2 is FQGNSA. The DNA for the CDR3 is TGTGCCTCGAGGTCCTTCGGGACATCGGCAGATACGCAGTATTTT. As protein: CASRSFGTSADTQYF.

The chain is built from TRBV24-1 and TRBJ2-1; TRBD1 matches at 10 bases. The CDR3 runs 15 residues. V lost 3 bases, J lost 8 bases, and 6 bases stayed unmatched. In germline, CDR1 is KGHDR, CDR2 SFDVKD. CDR3 nucleotide sequence: TGTGCCACCAGTGATGCCGGGACAGGGGACTATGAGCAGTTCTTC. This translates into CATSDAGTGDYEQFF.

The rearrangement joins TRBV2 to TRBJ1-2; D is ambiguous. This CDR3 has 13 amino acids. V was pared by 11 bases and J by 0 bases, with 13 bases between. From germline, CDR1 is SNHLY and CDR2 FYNNEI. Here the CDR3 DNA reads TGTGCCGGACGGACGGGAGCTAACTATGGCTACACCTTC. Translation: CAGRTGANYGYTF.